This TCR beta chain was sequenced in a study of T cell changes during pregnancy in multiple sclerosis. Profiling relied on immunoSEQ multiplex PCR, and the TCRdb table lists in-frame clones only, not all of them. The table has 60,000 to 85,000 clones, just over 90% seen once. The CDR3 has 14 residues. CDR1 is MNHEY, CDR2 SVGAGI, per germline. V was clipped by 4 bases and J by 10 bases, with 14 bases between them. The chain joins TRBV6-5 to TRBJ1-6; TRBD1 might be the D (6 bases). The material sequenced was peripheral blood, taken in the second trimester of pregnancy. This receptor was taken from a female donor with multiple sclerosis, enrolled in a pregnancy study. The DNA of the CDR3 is TGTGCCAGCAGTTCTCAGGGGCTCCTGTCACCCCTCCACTTT. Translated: CASSSQGLLSPLHF.